What follows are 29 T cell receptor beta chains derived from one specimen sequenced in a study of tumor and adjacent non-tumor tissue in lung cancer. TCRbeta libraries were built with three rounds of nested PCR, modified from ARM-PCR. MiXCR, applied by TCRdb to the multiplex PCR reads, yields one record per CDR3 protein. The sample yields 68,000 or so distinct CDR3 sequences, approximately 63% seen once. No cell sorting was done before RNA was extracted from the tissue. What was sequenced was lung tumor tissue. Receptors originate from a man aged 45-60 years with non-small cell lung cancer.

This clonotype has a single count. Since a much larger clone is just one base distant, this may be a read error. This chain joins TRBV6-5 and TRBJ1-3; D is unclear. Germline CDR1 and CDR2: MNHEY and SVGAGI. CDR3 length equals 13 residues. The CDR3 loop is CASSYKAGNIIYF. DNA for the CDR3: TGTGCCAGCAGTTACAAGGCTGGAAACATCATATATTTT.

This clonotype was detected only once. This may come from a read error, since a much larger clone is one base off. The V and J genes are TRBV6-5 and TRBJ2-7; D ambiguous. The V and J ends lost 6 bases and 6 bases respectively, with 18 bases between them. There are 14 residues in the CDR3. CDR1 and CDR2 from the germline V gene are MNHEY and SVGAGI. The CDR3 spells CASRNPRVVSEQYF. CDR3 in DNA: TGTGCCAGCAGAAACCCTCGGGTCGTCAGCGAGCAGTACTTC.

For this clonotype: An end of the junction does not agree with germline; a read error may underlie this. CDR3 in amino acids: CASSQELGHSQPQLF. The CDR3 DNA follows: TGTGCCAGCAGCCAAGAGTTAGGGCATTCTCAGCCCCAGCTTTTT. The V gene is TRBV4-2, the J gene TRBJ1-5; no firm D call. This CDR3 has 15 residues. Germline V gives CDR1 LGHNA, CDR2 YNFKEQ.

This clonotype was seen more than once but under ten times. A much larger clone lies a single base off, so this may be a read error. The V call is TRBV6-1, the J call TRBJ2-1; TRBD2 aligns across 8 bases. The CDR3 length is 16 residues. The germline CDR1 and CDR2 sequences are MNHNS and SASEGT. CDR3 bases: TGTGCCAGCAGTGATGGTAGCGGGAAATCCTACAATGAGCGGTTCTTC. It is translated as CASSDGSGKSYNERFF.

The rearrangement uses TRBV30 and TRBJ2-3, with 11 nucleotides matching TRBD2. The CDR3 spans 14 residues. The V gene end was trimmed by 3 bases and the J gene end by 3 bases; junction bases not matched to a gene: 2. Germline V gene sequence: CDR1 GTSNPN, CDR2 SVGIG (reference sequence). The CDR3 sequence: CAWRGTSGTDTQYF. In DNA form, the CDR3 reads TGTGCCTGGAGGGGGACTAGCGGTACAGATACGCAGTATTTT.

This clonotype was observed a handful of times. A clone one base away is much larger, so this may be a read error. The chain is built from TRBV29-1 and TRBJ1-1; a weak D match, TRBD1 (5 bases). Germline values: CDR1 SQVTM, CDR2 ANQGSEA. Trimming pared 0 bases from V and 3 bases from J, leaving 8 bases between. This CDR3 is built from 13 residues. CDR3 sequence (DNA): TGCAGCGTTGAAGAAGTCAGGGACACTGAAGCTTTCTTT. Translating it yields CSVEEVRDTEAFF.

The chain is built from TRBV11-2 and TRBJ2-5, with D perhaps matching TRBD2 (5 bases). This CDR3 region has 16 residues. V was shortened by 1 base and J by 4 bases, with 16 bases between the two germline ends. Germline CDR1 SGHAT, CDR2 FQNNGV. The CDR3 protein is CASSLVAAGRGETQYF. The CDR3 DNA reads as TGTGCCAGCAGCTTAGTTGCGGCAGGCCGGGGAGAGACCCAGTACTTC.

About this clonotype: A much larger clone differs from this one at a single base, so this may be a read error. CDR3 in amino acids: CNARVRAMNTEAFF. The CDR3, as DNA: TGCAATGCTAGAGTCAGGGCCATGAACACTGAAGCTTTCTTT. The chain couples TRBV20-1 to TRBJ1-1; possible D gene TRBD1, 5 bases. This CDR3 contains 14 residues. Germline CDR1 DFQATT, CDR2 SNEGSKA (reference sequence).

Details on this clonotype: Germline is not matched at one junction end, which may reflect a read error. V usage is TRBV24-1 and J usage is TRBJ2-3; no firm D call. The CDR3 is 13 residues long. Germline assignment: CDR1 KGHDR and CDR2 SFDVKD. The CDR3 coding sequence is TGTGCCTCCAGTGATTCCCGAACAGATACGCAGTATTTT. Protein: CASSDSRTDTQYF.

Sample share makes this clonotype medium-sized. The chain recombines TRBV11-2 with TRBJ1-3; the match to TRBD1 covers 7 bases. V shed 1 base and J 3 bases; nucleotides not matched to a gene: 3. There are 15 residues in the CDR3. Germline-derived CDR1 and CDR2 are SGHAT and FQNNGV. Here the CDR3 reads CASSLGGDSGNTIYF. The CDR3 DNA reads as TGTGCCAGCAGCTTAGGGGGGGACAGTGGAAACACCATATATTTT.

Of note for this clonotype: Compared with germline, one end of the junction differs, possibly owing to a read error. This chain links TRBV11-1 with TRBJ2-2, with D perhaps matching TRBD1 or TRBD2 (5 bases each). Germline V gene lookup returns CDR1 SGHAT and CDR2 FQDESV (reference sequence). The CDR3 runs to 14 residues. The CDR3 coding sequence is TGTGTCAGCAGTTTTCAGGGTCGCCCCGGGAAGCTGTTTTTT. Residues: CVSSFQGRPGKLFF.

In this sample, this clonotype turned up many times. J is TRBJ1-5 and V is TRBV6-6; the D gene is possibly TRBD1 (5 bases). The CDR3 totals 14 residues. V lost 3 bases, J lost 3 bases, and 9 bases lay in between. Germline V gene data show CDR1 as MNHNY and CDR2 as SVGAGI (reference sequence). The CDR3 reads CASSYRDFNQPQHF. In DNA form, the CDR3 reads TGTGCCAGCAGTTATCGGGACTTCAATCAGCCCCAGCATTTT.

As regards this clonotype: This is likely a read error, given that the CDR3 carries no conserved phenylalanine or tryptophan at its end. V is TRBV11-1 and J is TRBJ2-1; 11 bases are a match to TRBD2. The germline V gene has CDR1 SGHAT and CDR2 FQDESV (reference sequence). After removal of 4 bases from V and 8 bases from J, the junction contained 10 bases not matched to a gene. The CDR3 consists of 16 residues. The CDR3 reads CASSSPNGLAGHEQFL. The CDR3 DNA sequence: TGTGCCAGCAGCTCCCCAAACGGACTAGCGGGTCATGAGCAGTTCTTA.

This clonotype was seen repeatedly, ten times or more. J is TRBJ2-7 and V is TRBV6-2 or TRBV6-3, with 7 positions matching TRBD1. The CDR3 loop spans 13 amino acids. Germline CDR1 MNHEY, CDR2 SVGEGT. The junction had 6 bases not matched to a gene; V was cut back by 7 bases and J by 3 bases. The CDR3 reads CASNQYRGYEQYF. CDR3 coding DNA: TGTGCCAGCAATCAATACAGGGGCTACGAGCAGTACTTC.

This sequence joins TRBV11-2 and TRBJ2-3; D may match TRBD1 or TRBD2 (5 bases each). Trimming took off 9 bases at V and 6 bases at J, with 22 bases between the two ends. CDR1 and CDR2 from the germline V gene are SGHAT and FQNNGV. CDR3 length equals 15 residues. CDR3 DNA: TGTGCCAGTAGCCCGGGGCTTTCCTTTTCTGATACGCAGTATTTT. Amino acid sequence: CASSPGLSFSDTQYF.

Of note for this clonotype: This may arise from a read error, as a much more abundant clone is one base away. This chain uses TRBV5-1 with TRBJ2-7, with D perhaps matching TRBD2 (5 bases). Germline V CDR1 and CDR2: SGHRS, YFSETQ. This CDR3 has 14 residues. In DNA form, the CDR3 reads TGCGCCAGCAGCTTTCGTCCGGGGTCTGACGAGCGGTACTTC. Encoded protein: CASSFRPGSDERYF.

With respect to this clonotype: A read error may produce the germline difference seen at one junction end. The chain is built from TRBV24-1 and TRBJ2-3; D not certain. The germline V gene encodes CDR1 KGHDR and CDR2 SFDVKD. This CDR3 is built from 13 residues. In DNA, the CDR3 is TGTACCACCAGAGATCGAAGCACAGATACGCAGTATTTT. Translation: CTTRDRSTDTQYF.

To note about this clonotype: Relative to the germline gene, one junction end is altered; a read error may explain this. CDR3 amino acids: CASTGTDTHYF. The CDR3 bases are TGTGCCAGCACTGGCACAGATACGCACTATTTT. The rearrangement links TRBV6-1 to TRBJ2-3; D not resolved. Germline-derived CDR1 and CDR2 are MNHNS and SASEGT. The CDR3 extends over 11 amino acids.

Notes on this clonotype: This may come from a read error, since a much larger clone is one base off. V usage is TRBV6-6 and J usage is TRBJ2-1; 9 bases are shared with TRBD2. Germline CDR1 is MNHNY and CDR2 is SVGAGI (reference sequence). V gave up 5 bases and J gave up 9 bases; unmatched junction bases: 8. The CDR3 is 14 amino acids. The CDR3 bases are TGTGCCAGCAGTAGGTCTAGCGGGAATAGTGAGCAGTTCTTC. This translates into CASSRSSGNSEQFF.

Concerning this clonotype: A read error is possible here, since a much larger clone lies one base away. The chain couples TRBV20-1 to TRBJ1-6; D ambiguous. The CDR3 length is 14 residues. Trimming left V 2 bases short and J 6 bases short, with 11 bases between. Germline V gene data show CDR1 as DFQATT and CDR2 as SNEGSKA (reference sequence). CDR3 nucleotide sequence: TGCAGTGCTAGAAATGGGCTAGGTAATTCACCCCTCCACTTT. This sequence encodes CSARNGLGNSPLHF.

As to this clonotype: A much larger clonotype is one base distant, so this may be a read error. The chain uses TRBV6-1 and TRBJ2-3, with D uncertain. CDR1 is MNHNS, CDR2 SASEGT, per germline. CDR3 length: 11 amino acids. As DNA, the CDR3 is TGTACCAGCAGTGGCGTAGATACGCAGTATTTT. Translation: CTSSGVDTQYF.

This clonotype was picked up a small number of times. A much larger clone is a single base away; this may be a read error. CDR3 sequence reads: CASSFSLAGRNEQYV. The CDR3 DNA reads as TGTGCCAGCAGTTTTAGTCTAGCGGGAAGGAACGAGCAGTACGTC. V and J are TRBV12-3 or TRBV12-4 and TRBJ2-7, with 9 bases lining up with TRBD2. The CDR3 totals 15 residues. The V gene end was trimmed by 3 bases and the J gene end by 5 bases; junction bases not matched to a gene: 8.

This clonotype came up many times. At one end, the junction sequence differs from germline, possibly due to a read error. The chain is built from TRBV7-9 and TRBJ1-1, with D perhaps TRBD1 (5 bases). Germline-derived CDR1 and CDR2 are SEHNR and FQNEAQ (reference sequence). This CDR3 spans 15 amino acids. As DNA, the CDR3 is TGTGCCAGCAGGAATCATAGGGAGGGGAACACTGGAGCTTTCTTT. This encodes CASRNHREGNTGAFF.

Remarks on this clonotype: This may be a read error: a much more frequent sequence differs by one nucleotide. The chain uses TRBV6-1 and TRBJ1-1; D remains ambiguous. Germline CDR1 MNHNS, CDR2 SASEGT. The length of the CDR3 is 15 residues. V was cut by 2 bases and J by 2 bases, with 12 bases left in between. The CDR3 sequence is CASSESLRINTEAFF. CDR3 nucleotides: TGTGCCAGCAGTGAATCTCTGAGGATTAACACTGAAGCTTTCTTT.

Comments on this clonotype: One end of the junction varies from germline; a read error may be responsible. The rearrangement links TRBV6-6 to TRBJ2-1; unclear D gene. This CDR3 is built from 15 residues. CDR1 and CDR2 (germline): MNHNY, SVGAGI (reference sequence). The CDR3 sequence is CVSSYSPLALDKRFF. The CDR3 nucleotides are TGTGTCAGCAGTTACTCCCCTCTGGCCTTGGATAAGCGGTTCTTC.

This clonotype was recorded many times. J is TRBJ2-7 and V is TRBV5-6, with D hard to call. This CDR3 region has 13 residues. Germline assignment: CDR1 SGHDT and CDR2 YYEEEE. Trimming pared 0 bases from V and 2 bases from J, leaving 6 bases between. Here the CDR3 reads CASSLGFTYEQYF. The DNA of the CDR3 is TGTGCCAGCAGCTTGGGTTTTACCTACGAGCAGTACTTC.

This clonotype came up a few times. The chain carries TRBV28 and TRBJ2-4, with D possibly being TRBD2 (5 bases). V gave up 2 bases and J gave up 0 bases, with 14 bases separating them. The CDR3 length is 17 residues. The germline V gene has CDR1 MDHEN and CDR2 SYDVKM. CDR3: CASSLDVGVVAKNIQYF. The CDR3 DNA sequence: TGTGCCAGCAGTTTAGACGTCGGGGTCGTAGCCAAAAACATTCAGTACTTC.

This clonotype was counted only a few times. At one end the junction does not follow the germline gene, possibly because of a read error. The rearrangement joins TRBV11-2 to TRBJ1-6, with D possibly matching TRBD1 (5 bases). CDR1 and CDR2 from the germline V gene are SGHAT and FQNNGV. CDR3 length equals 14 residues. The CDR3 is CASSKTVYNSSLHF. The CDR3 DNA reads as TGTGCCAGCAGTAAGACAGTATATAATTCATCCCTCCACTTT.

This clonotype has a count of ten or more. The chain uses TRBV4-1 and TRBJ1-5, with D uncertain. V gave up 4 bases and J gave up 7 bases, with 32 bases separating them. Per the germline V gene, CDR1 is MGHRA and CDR2 is YSYEKL. The CDR3 covers 20 residues. Here the CDR3 reads CASSPSPPDYPDPLGQPQHF. The CDR3 DNA follows: TGCGCCAGCAGCCCCTCACCTCCCGACTACCCGGACCCTTTAGGGCAGCCCCAGCATTTT.